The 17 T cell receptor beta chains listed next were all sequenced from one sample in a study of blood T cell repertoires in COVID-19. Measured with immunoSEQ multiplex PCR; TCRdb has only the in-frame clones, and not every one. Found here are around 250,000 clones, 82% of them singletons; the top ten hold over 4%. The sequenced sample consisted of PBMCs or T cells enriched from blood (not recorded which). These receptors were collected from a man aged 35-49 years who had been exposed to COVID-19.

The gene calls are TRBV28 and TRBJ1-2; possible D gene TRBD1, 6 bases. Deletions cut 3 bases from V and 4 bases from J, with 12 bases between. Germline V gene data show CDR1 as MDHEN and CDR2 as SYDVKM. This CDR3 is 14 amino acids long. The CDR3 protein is CASSLGQGSYGYTF. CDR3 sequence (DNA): TGTGCCAGCAGTTTGGGCCAGGGGAGCTATGGCTACACCTTC.

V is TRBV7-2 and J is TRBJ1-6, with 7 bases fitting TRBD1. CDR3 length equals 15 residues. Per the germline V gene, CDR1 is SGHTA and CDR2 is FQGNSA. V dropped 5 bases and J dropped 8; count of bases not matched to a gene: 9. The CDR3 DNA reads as TGTGCCAGCAGCGTAACGACAGGGATAGATTCACCCCTCCACTTT. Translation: CASSVTTGIDSPLHF.

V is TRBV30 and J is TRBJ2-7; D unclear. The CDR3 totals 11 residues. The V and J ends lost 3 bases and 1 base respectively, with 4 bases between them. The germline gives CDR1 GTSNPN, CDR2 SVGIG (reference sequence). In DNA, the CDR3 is TGTGCCTGGAGACAGTCCTACGAGCAGTACTTC. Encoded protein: CAWRQSYEQYF.

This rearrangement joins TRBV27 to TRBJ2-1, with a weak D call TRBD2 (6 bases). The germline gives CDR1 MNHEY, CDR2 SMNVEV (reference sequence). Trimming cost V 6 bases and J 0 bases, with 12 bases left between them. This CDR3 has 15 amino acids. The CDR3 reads CASRGAGSSYNEQFF. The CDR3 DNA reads TGTGCCAGCAGGGGTGCGGGGAGCTCCTACAATGAGCAGTTCTTC.

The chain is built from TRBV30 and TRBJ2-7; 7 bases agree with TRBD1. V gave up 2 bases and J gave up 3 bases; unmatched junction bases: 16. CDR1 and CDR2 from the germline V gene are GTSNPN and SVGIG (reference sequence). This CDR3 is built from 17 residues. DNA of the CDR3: TGTGCCTGGAGTCCTATTTTTGGGGAAGGGGGCATCTACGAGCAGTACTTC. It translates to CAWSPIFGEGGIYEQYF.

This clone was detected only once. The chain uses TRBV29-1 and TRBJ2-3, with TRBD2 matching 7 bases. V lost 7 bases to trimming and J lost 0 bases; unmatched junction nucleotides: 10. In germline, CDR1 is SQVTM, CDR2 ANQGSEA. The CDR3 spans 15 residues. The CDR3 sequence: CSAEGLADSTDTQYF. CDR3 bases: TGCAGCGCTGAGGGGCTAGCGGACAGCACAGATACGCAGTATTTT.

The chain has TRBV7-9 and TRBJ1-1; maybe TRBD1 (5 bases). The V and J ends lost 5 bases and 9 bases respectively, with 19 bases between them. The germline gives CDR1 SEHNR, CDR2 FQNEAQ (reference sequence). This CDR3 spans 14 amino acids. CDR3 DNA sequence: TGTGCCAGCAGCCTAGGCGGGTGGGGGGTACAAGCTTTCTTT. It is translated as CASSLGGWGVQAFF.

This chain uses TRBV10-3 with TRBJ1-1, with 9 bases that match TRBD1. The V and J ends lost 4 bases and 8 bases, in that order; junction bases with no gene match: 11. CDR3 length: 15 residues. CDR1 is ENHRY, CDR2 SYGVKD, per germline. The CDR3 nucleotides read TGTGCCATCAGTGGGGGGGTCCGGGACAGGGAAGAAGCTTTCTTT. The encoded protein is CAISGGVRDREEAFF.

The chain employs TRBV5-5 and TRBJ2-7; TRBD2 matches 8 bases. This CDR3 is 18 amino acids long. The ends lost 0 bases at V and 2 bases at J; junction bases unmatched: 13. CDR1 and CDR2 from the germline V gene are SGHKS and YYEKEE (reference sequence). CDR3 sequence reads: CASSLAAGDKVFTYEQYF. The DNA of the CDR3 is TGTGCCAGCAGCTTGGCAGCGGGAGATAAGGTTTTTACCTACGAGCAGTACTTC.

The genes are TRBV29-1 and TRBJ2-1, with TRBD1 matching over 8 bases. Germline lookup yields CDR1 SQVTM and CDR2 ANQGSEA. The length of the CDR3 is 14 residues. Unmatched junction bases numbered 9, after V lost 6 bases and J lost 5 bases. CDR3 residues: CSVGLGQGHNEQFF. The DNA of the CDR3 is TGCAGCGTGGGTCTAGGACAGGGTCACAATGAGCAGTTCTTC.

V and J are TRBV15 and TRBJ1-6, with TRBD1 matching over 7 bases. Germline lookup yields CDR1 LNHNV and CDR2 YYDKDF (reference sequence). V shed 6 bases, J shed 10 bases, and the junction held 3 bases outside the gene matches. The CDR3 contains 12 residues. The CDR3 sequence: CATSTGVSPLHF. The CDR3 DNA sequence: TGTGCCACCAGTACAGGGGTGTCACCCCTCCACTTT.

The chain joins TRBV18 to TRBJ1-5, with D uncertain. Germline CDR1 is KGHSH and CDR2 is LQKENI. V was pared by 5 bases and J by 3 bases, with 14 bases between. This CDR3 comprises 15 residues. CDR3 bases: TGTGCCAGCTCAATCACGACAAACAACAATCAGCCCCAGCATTTT. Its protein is CASSITTNNNQPQHF.

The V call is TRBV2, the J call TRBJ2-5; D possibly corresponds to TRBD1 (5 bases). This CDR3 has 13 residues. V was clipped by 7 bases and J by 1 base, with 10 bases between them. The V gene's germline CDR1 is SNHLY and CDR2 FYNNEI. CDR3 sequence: CASTTGTQETQYF. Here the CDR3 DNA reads TGTGCCAGCACTACAGGAACCCAAGAGACCCAGTACTTC. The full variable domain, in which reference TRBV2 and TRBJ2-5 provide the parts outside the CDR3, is EPEVTQTPSHQVTQMGQEVILRCVPISNHLYFYWYRQILGQKVEFLVSFYNNEISEKSEIFDDQFSVERPDGSNFTLKIRSTKLEDSAMYFCASTTGTQETQYFGPGTRLLVL.

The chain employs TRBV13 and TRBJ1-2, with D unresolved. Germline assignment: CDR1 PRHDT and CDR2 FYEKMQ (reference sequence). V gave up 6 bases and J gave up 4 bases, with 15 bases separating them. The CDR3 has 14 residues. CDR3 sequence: CASSFNMRPYGYTF. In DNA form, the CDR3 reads TGTGCCAGCAGTTTTAATATGCGGCCCTATGGCTACACCTTC.

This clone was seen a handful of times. As DNA, the CDR3 is TGTGCTAGTGCCCCGGCCGCGGATCGGTATAATTCACCCCTCCACTTT. This sequence encodes CASAPAADRYNSPLHF. This chain connects TRBV12-5 to TRBJ1-6; D not certain. The CDR3 has 16 amino acids. CDR1 and CDR2 from the germline V gene are LGHNT and FRNRAP. Trimming cost V 7 bases and J 4 bases, with 17 bases left between them.

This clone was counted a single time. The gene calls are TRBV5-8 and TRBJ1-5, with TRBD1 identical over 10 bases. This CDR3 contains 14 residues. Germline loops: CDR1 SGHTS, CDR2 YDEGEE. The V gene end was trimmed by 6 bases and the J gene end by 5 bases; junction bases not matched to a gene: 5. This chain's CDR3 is CASTIDRGHQPQHF. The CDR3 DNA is TGTGCCAGCACCATCGACAGGGGGCATCAGCCCCAGCATTTT. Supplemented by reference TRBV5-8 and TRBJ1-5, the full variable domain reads EAGVTQSPTHLIKTRGQQATLRCSPISGHTSVYWYQQALGLGLQFLLWYDEGEERNRGNFPPRFSGRQFPNYSSELNVNALELEDSALYLCASTIDRGHQPQHFGDGTRLSIL.

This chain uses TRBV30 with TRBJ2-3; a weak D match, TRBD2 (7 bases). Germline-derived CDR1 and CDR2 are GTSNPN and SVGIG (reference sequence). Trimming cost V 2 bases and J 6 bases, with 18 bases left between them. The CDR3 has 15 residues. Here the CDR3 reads CAWSKGEGPGDTQYF. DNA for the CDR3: TGTGCCTGGAGTAAGGGGGAGGGCCCGGGGGATACGCAGTATTTT.